Below are 15 T cell receptor beta chains sequenced from a single sample in a study of blood T cell repertoires in COVID-19. Produced via immunoSEQ multiplex PCR; TCRdb's table is partial and in-frame only. The table has 87,000 or so clones, 70% to 85% seen once. Sequencing was carried out using peripheral blood. These receptors were obtained from an elderly woman with COVID-19, enrolled during active disease.

The V call is TRBV5-6, the J call TRBJ2-7, with a possible D match to TRBD1 (6 bases). Deletions cut 6 bases from V and 2 bases from J, with 9 bases between. Germline V gene sequence: CDR1 SGHDT, CDR2 YYEEEE. This CDR3 comprises 12 residues. The CDR3 region has the DNA TGTGCCAGCACGGACAGAGCCTACGAGCAGTACTTC. It is translated as CASTDRAYEQYF.

The chain is built from TRBV28 and TRBJ1-5; tentatively, D is TRBD1 (5 bases). The CDR3 runs 15 residues. The ends were cut back, 6 bases at V and 6 bases at J, with 18 bases in the middle. Germline assignment: CDR1 MDHEN and CDR2 SYDVKM. The CDR3 protein is CASSPGGGRSQPQHF. The CDR3, as DNA: TGTGCCAGCAGCCCCGGGGGGGGTAGGAGTCAGCCCCAGCATTTT.

This clone turned up a few times. The chain is built from TRBV3-1 (or the pseudogene TRBV3-2) and TRBJ2-7; TRBD2 might be the D (6 bases). V was trimmed by 5 bases and J by 0 bases, leaving 11 bases between them. The CDR3 is 14 amino acids. Germline CDR1 is LGHDT and CDR2 is YNNKEL (reference sequence). Written as DNA, the CDR3 is TGTGCCAGCAGCTGGGACTTCAGCTCCTACGAGCAGTACTTC. Protein: CASSWDFSSYEQYF.

The chain has TRBV6-2 or TRBV6-3 and TRBJ2-7; D is uncertain. The V end lost 0 bases, the J end lost 2 bases, and 8 bases lay between the germline ends. Germline values: CDR1 MNHEY, CDR2 SVGEGT. The CDR3 covers 14 residues. CDR3 protein: CASSYSSFPYEQYF. The CDR3 region has the DNA TGTGCCAGCAGTTACTCTAGCTTTCCCTACGAGCAGTACTTC.

V and J are TRBV2 and TRBJ2-5, with 12 bases aligning to TRBD2. CDR3 length equals 15 residues. CDR1 is SNHLY and CDR2 is FYNNEI in the germline V gene. V shed 4 bases and J 9 bases; nucleotides not matched to a gene: 9. Here the CDR3 DNA reads TGTGCCAGCAGTGGGGGACTAGCGGGTACATCGGCCCAGTACTTC. Its translation is CASSGGLAGTSAQYF.

The chain uses TRBV5-1 and TRBJ2-6; D gene unclear. The CDR3 covers 15 residues. CDR1 is SGHRS and CDR2 is YFSETQ in the germline V gene. V was trimmed by 6 bases and J by 2 bases, leaving 12 bases between them. Written as DNA, the CDR3 is TGCGCCAGCACCGACCCGCAGGCTGGGGCCAACGTCCTGACTTTC. Its translation: CASTDPQAGANVLTF.

The CDR3 sequence is CASSLVPSGRDLGDTDTQYF. In nucleotides, the CDR3 is TGCGCCAGCAGCTTGGTTCCTAGCGGGAGGGACCTTGGGGACACAGATACGCAGTATTTT. The V gene is TRBV5-1, the J gene TRBJ2-3; TRBD2 matches at 12 bases. The germline V gene has CDR1 SGHRS and CDR2 YFSETQ. The CDR3 is made up of 20 amino acids. The trim removed 0 bases at V and 2 bases at J, leaving 13 bases unmatched.

The chain couples TRBV6-1 to TRBJ2-3; D is undetermined. The V and J ends lost 2 bases and 6 bases respectively, with 12 bases between them. CDR1 is MNHNS, CDR2 SASEGT, per germline. This CDR3 contains 14 residues. This chain's CDR3 is CASSEFGPRDTQYF. In DNA form, the CDR3 reads TGTGCCAGCAGTGAATTTGGGCCAAGGGATACGCAGTATTTT.

The chain couples TRBV18 to TRBJ1-1; D might be TRBD1 (5 bases). V was trimmed by 3 bases and J by 6 bases, leaving 17 bases between them. Germline CDR1 is KGHSH and CDR2 is LQKENI. CDR3 length equals 15 residues. The CDR3 protein is CASSPGGRGLPEAFF. The CDR3 DNA reads as TGTGCCAGCTCACCGGGGGGGAGAGGCCTTCCTGAAGCTTTCTTT.

This clone occurred once. The CDR3 bases are TGTGCCTGGAGTGTAGTCTGGACAAAGGGGGCCGGGGAGCTGTTTTTT. This codes for CAWSVVWTKGAGELFF. This chain links TRBV30 with TRBJ2-2; perhaps TRBD1 as D (6 bases). Trimming pared 0 bases from V and 6 bases from J, leaving 17 bases between. The germline CDR1 and CDR2 sequences are GTSNPN and SVGIG (reference sequence). The CDR3 is 16 residues long. The full variable domain, completed using reference TRBV30 and TRBJ2-2, is SQTIHQWPATLVQPVGSPLSLECTVEGTSNPNLYWYRQAAGRGLQLLFYSVGIGQISSEVPQNLSASRPQDRQFILSSKKLLLSDSGFYLCAWSVVWTKGAGELFFGEGSRLTVL.

V gene TRBV18 combines with J gene TRBJ2-3; 12 bases map to TRBD2. Germline loops: CDR1 KGHSH, CDR2 LQKENI. The CDR3 extends over 14 amino acids. V gave up 4 bases and J gave up 6 bases; unmatched junction bases: 2. The CDR3 bases are TGTGCCAGCTCACTAGGACTAGCGGGGGATACGCAGTATTTT. Protein sequence: CASSLGLAGDTQYF.

This clone showed up just once. The same CDR3 is also encoded by other DNA sequences in this sample. The genes are TRBV29-1 and TRBJ2-7, with 7 bases fitting TRBD2. Germline V lookup: CDR1 SQVTM, CDR2 ANQGSEA. The CDR3 spans 11 residues. The CDR3: CSGREAYEQYF. The CDR3 region has the DNA TGCAGTGGGAGGGAAGCCTACGAGCAGTACTTC.

The chain employs TRBV10-2 and TRBJ2-5; the match to TRBD2 covers 13 bases. The CDR3 has 17 residues. V dropped 3 bases and J dropped 4; count of bases not matched to a gene: 8. CDR1 and CDR2 from the germline V gene are WSHSY and SAAADI. As DNA, the CDR3 is TGCGCCAGCAGTGAATGGACTAGCGGGGGTCCTGGAGAGACCCAGTACTTC. Amino acid sequence: CASSEWTSGGPGETQYF.

The V call is TRBV18, the J call TRBJ2-5; 7 positions agree with TRBD2. The J segment lost 2 bases and the V segment lost 6 bases, leaving 6 bases of the junction unmatched. Germline V lookup: CDR1 KGHSH, CDR2 LQKENI. This CDR3 comprises 14 residues. The CDR3 DNA reads as TGTGCCAGCTCCCGGGGAGGGTCTCAAGAGACCCAGTACTTC. This codes for CASSRGGSQETQYF.

The gene calls are TRBV19 and TRBJ1-6; tentative D call: TRBD1 (6 bases). Germline V CDR1 and CDR2: LNHDA, SQIVND (reference sequence). Trimming cost V 5 bases and J 3 bases, with 14 bases left between them. CDR3 length equals 16 residues. The CDR3 protein is CASSAPGTRYNSPLHF. For the CDR3, the DNA is TGTGCCAGTAGTGCTCCCGGGACACGCTATAATTCACCCCTCCACTTT.